Listed below are T cell receptor beta chains from one sample, sequenced in a study of T-cell memory formation after mild COVID-19. TCRdb reprocessed the 5' RACE reads with MiXCR, giving one entry per CDR3 protein. The sample lists 200,000 to 250,000 distinct CDR3 sequences, roughly a tenth occurring once. The sequencing input was PBMCs or a T cell subset sorted from them (not recorded which). The source is a man aged 18 to 29 who had mild COVID-19 (a few samples of this study predate the infection). Cell type and time point are not known. The CDR3 runs from the conserved cysteine through the conserved F or W. Fields, in order: CDR3 length, D gene, clone size, J gene, V gene, CDR3 protein, CDR3 DNA. D genes are given only for firm matches. Size tells how often a clone was seen (once, few, many) or the class of an expanded clone, and some rows leave it out.

12 NA few TRBJ1-1 TRBV6-6 CASSYFPMGAFF TGTGCCAGCAGTTACTTCCCAATGGGGGCTTTCTTT
16 TRBD1 NA TRBJ1-2 TRBV7-8 CASSLAQGGRGYGYTF TGTGCCAGCAGCTTAGCGCAAGGGGGCCGGGGCTATGGCTACACCTTC
15 NA NA TRBJ1-1 TRBV7-3 CASSLRPLGYTEAFF TGTGCCAGCAGCTTAAGGCCGCTGGGTTACACTGAAGCTTTCTTT
16 TRBD2 few TRBJ2-1 TRBV18 CASSPTGLAGRNEQFF TGTGCCAGCTCACCAACCGGTCTAGCGGGGCGTAATGAGCAGTTCTTC
14 NA many TRBJ1-6 TRBV10-3 CAISGGQLNSPLHF TGTGCCATCAGTGGGGGGCAGTTGAATTCACCCCTCCACTTT
12 NA many TRBJ1-4 TRBV6-2/TRBV6-3 CASSSQGKKLFF TGTGCCAGCAGTTCGCAGGGAAAAAAACTGTTTTTT
15 NA NA TRBJ1-3 TRBV5-1 CASSPRGDAGNTIYF TGCGCCAGCAGCCCACGAGGGGACGCTGGAAACACCATATATTTT
13 NA NA TRBJ1-2 TRBV29-1 CSVASGLDYGYTF TGCAGCGTTGCTAGTGGGCTTGACTATGGCTACACCTTC
16 TRBD2 few TRBJ2-1 TRBV5-1 CASSLGEGSSYNEQFF TGCGCCAGCAGCTTGGGGGAGGGGAGCTCCTACAATGAGCAGTTCTTC
17 NA many TRBJ2-2 TRBV7-7 CASSRRSDREVTGELFF TGTGCTAGCAGCCGGCGCTCAGACAGGGAGGTCACCGGGGAGCTGTTTTTT
17 TRBD1 NA TRBJ2-3 TRBV5-1 CASSFAPTGGNPDTQYF TGCGCCAGCAGCTTCGCCCCGACAGGGGGTAACCCAGATACGCAGTATTTT
16 NA NA TRBJ2-6 TRBV4-3 CASSHVRGSGANVLTF TGCGCCAGCAGCCACGTCAGGGGTTCTGGGGCCAACGTCCTGACTTTC
14 NA few TRBJ2-4 TRBV7-2 CASSLVGWQNIQYF TGTGCCAGCAGCTTAGTTGGGTGGCAAAACATTCAGTACTTC
15 NA NA TRBJ1-2 TRBV6-5 CASSYKGDAMTGFTF TGTGCCAGCAGTTACAAGGGGGACGCCATGACTGGCTTCACCTTC
13 NA few TRBJ2-3 TRBV7-2 CASSTLFRGTQYF TGTGCCAGCAGCACCCTGTTCCGGGGTACGCAGTATTTT
15 TRBD2 NA TRBJ2-3 TRBV28 CASSVTSGGADTQYF TGTGCCAGCAGTGTTACTAGCGGGGGTGCAGATACGCAGTATTTT
15 TRBD2 NA TRBJ2-1 TRBV9 CASSVELAAKNEQFF TGTGCCAGCAGCGTAGAACTAGCGGCTAAGAATGAGCAGTTCTTC
15 TRBD2 few TRBJ2-3 TRBV7-2 CASSRQTSYTDTQYF TGTGCCAGCAGCCGACAGACTAGCTACACAGATACGCAGTATTTT
14 NA NA TRBJ1-2 TRBV7-2 CASSPRQSSYGYTF TGTGCCAGCAGCCCGAGACAGAGTTCATATGGCTACACCTTC
15 NA NA TRBJ2-5 TRBV6-2/TRBV6-3 CATHRAGEMAETQYF TGTGCAACCCACCGGGCAGGGGAAATGGCAGAGACCCAGTACTTC
15 TRBD1 NA TRBJ1-1 TRBV6-2/TRBV6-3 CASRPPGTGNTEAFF TGTGCCAGCAGACCACCGGGGACAGGGAACACTGAAGCTTTCTTT
17 TRBD1 NA TRBJ1-1 TRBV12-3/TRBV12-4 CASTKGLWDRSNTEAFF TGTGCCAGCACCAAGGGGTTATGGGACAGATCCAACACTGAAGCTTTCTTT
10 NA NA TRBJ2-1 TRBV19 CACGTPEQFF TGTGCCTGCGGGACCCCTGAGCAGTTCTTC
14 TRBD1 NA TRBJ2-3 TRBV2 CASRDLTGPDTQYF TGTGCCAGCAGGGACTTGACAGGGCCAGATACGCAGTATTTT
15 NA NA TRBJ1-3 TRBV4-2 CASSQDDFSGNTIYF TGTGCCAGCAGCCAAGATGACTTCTCTGGAAACACCATATATTTT
14 TRBD1 NA TRBJ2-7 TRBV7-2 CASIRDRGSYEQYF TGTGCCAGCATCCGGGACAGGGGCTCCTACGAGCAGTACTTC
17 TRBD1 few TRBJ1-2 TRBV4-1 CASSQPTRRQGLRGYTF TGCGCCAGCAGCCAACCTACCCGTCGACAGGGACTGAGGGGCTACACCTTC
14 NA NA TRBJ1-2 TRBV28 CASSLTVSLKGYTF TGTGCCAGCAGTTTAACGGTTTCCCTTAAGGGCTACACCTTC
13 TRBD2 NA TRBJ2-3 TRBV20-1 CSAGGLAGMTQYF TGCAGTGCTGGGGGACTAGCGGGGATGACGCAGTATTTT
13 TRBD1 many TRBJ2-7 TRBV2 CASSGTGGGEQYF TGTGCCAGTTCCGGGACAGGGGGCGGGGAGCAGTACTTC
13 NA NA TRBJ2-7 TRBV20-1 CSAYRGGGYEQYF TGCAGTGCTTACAGGGGCGGGGGCTACGAGCAGTACTTC
15 NA many TRBJ1-4 TRBV5-6 CASSILQPQNEKLFF TGTGCCAGCAGCATCCTACAGCCACAGAATGAAAAACTGTTTTTT
16 NA few TRBJ2-3 TRBV3-1 CASSPLTGFGADTQYF TGTGCCAGCAGCCCCCTCACCGGATTCGGCGCAGATACGCAGTATTTT
15 NA many TRBJ1-5 TRBV18 CASSLNSGPQEPQHF TGTGCCAGCTCCCTGAACAGTGGCCCGCAAGAACCCCAGCATTTT
13 NA NA TRBJ1-1 TRBV5-1 CASSQELLGYAFF TGCGCCAGCAGCCAGGAACTCCTGGGATACGCTTTCTTT
13 NA NA TRBJ2-2 TRBV12-3/TRBV12-4 CASKGLNTGELFF TGTGCCAGCAAGGGCTTAAACACCGGGGAGCTGTTTTTT
17 NA NA TRBJ2-5 TRBV12-2 CASRLMKTSGDQETQYF TGTGCAAGTCGCTTAATGAAGACTAGCGGGGATCAAGAGACCCAGTACTTC
13 NA NA TRBJ2-3 TRBV24-1 CATSPGAADTQYF TGTGCCACCAGTCCCGGAGCCGCAGATACGCAGTATTTT
14 TRBD1 NA TRBJ1-1 TRBV10-3 CAITGDRINTEAFF TGTGCCATCACCGGGGACAGAATAAACACTGAAGCTTTCTTT
10 NA few TRBJ1-1 TRBV12-3/TRBV12-4 CASSLGQAFF TGTGCCAGCAGCCTGGGGCAAGCTTTCTTT
15 NA NA TRBJ2-4 TRBV18 CASSQRTGPKNIQYF TGTGCCAGCTCGCAACGGACCGGGCCCAAAAACATTCAGTACTTC
13 NA many TRBJ2-3 TRBV20-1 CSARGTLGDTQYF TGCAGTGCTCGCGGGACACTGGGAGATACGCAGTATTTT
16 NA NA TRBJ2-7 TRBV21-1 CASSLCEGRTYCEQYF TGTGCCAGCAGCCTATGCGAGGGACGGACTTACTGCGAGCAGTACTTC
14 NA few TRBJ1-1 TRBV20-1 CSARGGQLNTEAFF TGCAGTGCTAGAGGAGGCCAGTTGAACACTGAAGCTTTCTTT
15 TRBD2 NA TRBJ2-3 TRBV18 CASSPGTTYTDTQYF TGTGCCAGCTCCCCCGGGACTACCTACACAGATACGCAGTATTTT
14 NA few TRBJ1-3 TRBV30 CAWSELVSGNTIYF TGTGCCTGGAGTGAACTGGTATCTGGAAACACCATATATTTT
15 TRBD2 few TRBJ2-3 TRBV4-3 CASSQGGRAGDTQYF TGCGCCAGCAGCCAAGGAGGGAGGGCTGGAGATACGCAGTATTTT
14 NA NA TRBJ2-3 TRBV5-1 CASLRSVVGDTQYF TGCGCCAGCCTCCGGTCCGTTGTTGGCGATACGCAGTATTTT